This note documents a single T cell receptor beta chain sequence. This clone has a single count. Its recognized antigen is unknown. One base away there is no much larger clone; base qualities are not given. The CDR3 goes from the cysteine to the phenylalanine over 16 residues. The entry retains the CDR3 DNA only, 48 bases that are in frame from base 1. According to the germline V gene, CDR1 reads MDHEN and CDR2 reads SYDVKM. Trimming accounts for 0 bases at V and 5 bases at J, while the number of junction bases matched to no gene is 4. The donors were included in the validation cohort of over a hundred subjects, a group kept apart from the approximately 670-subject first cohort. The library was made by the immunoSEQ multiplex PCR assay. The original methods were these. A statistical classification framework was built for diagnosing cytomegalovirus status from the catalog of TCR beta chain sequences. TCRdb mirrors the immuneACCESS table, restricted to in-frame sequences. Some clones are absent from its copies; in checked studies, under half trace to an unresolved V gene, and the reason for the others is unknown. D and trimming come from the DNA, and the V and J calls and clone size come from that table. The sample records about 110,000 clones, approximately 90% of which are singletons. The ten largest account for more than 1.4% of the sample.

The record originates from a study of cytomegalovirus exposure and HLA in healthy donors (dated by TCRdb to 2015 to 2018). In the study overall: According to a later analysis, one platform produced both the approximately 110 validation repertoires and the 620 or so repertoires of the first cohort. The study aimed to test whether signatures of past pathogen exposure could be identified by cataloging public T cell receptors. High-throughput TCR immunosequencing, statistical association of individual TCRs with disease status, and machine learning were combined to predict cytomegalovirus infection status. In addition to the first cohort of about 650 subjects, a separate validation cohort of 120 different subjects was used. What the authors observed across the whole study: Three of the identified cytomegalovirus-associated TCR beta chains were confirmed in vitro to be specific for cytomegalovirus antigens. In the study, roughly 160 TCR beta chains were listed as associated with cytomegalovirus. All 120 or so repertoires were used to score co-occurrence in the validation cohort in a later analysis, because that analysis had no HLA typing for the cohort. A later analysis found that TCRs clustered in the first cohort also tended to co-occur in the roughly 110 validation repertoires, with just under 95% of cluster scores above 0. Cytomegalovirus status was reported to be diagnosed by the classifier with high specificity and sensitivity in both the original and validation cohorts. Across donors, most TCR sequences were observed very rarely, whereas some public TCRs were present in many individuals. The authors suggested that the approach could potentially be generalized to other disease states and immunological phenotypes.

This TCR came from a woman aged 30 to 39 in good health and CMV-seropositive. Material: PBMCs. The chain is assembled from TRBV28 and TRBJ1-5, with 10 middle bases fitting TRBD1. The nucleotide sequence reads as follows: TGTGCCAGCAGTTTATGGTCTGGACAGGGGGATCAGCCCCAGCATTTT. This sequence encodes CASSLWSGQGDQPQHF.